Each of the 21 T cell receptor beta chains below was sequenced from the same sample in a study of cytomegalovirus exposure and HLA in healthy donors. PCR amplification relied on 60 Vbeta primers (plus 13 Jbeta primers). Sequencing used immunoSEQ multiplex PCR; TCRdb keeps in-frame clones, though not all of them. The repertoire holds 100,000 to 150,000 clones, with roughly 75% as singletons. The specimen was PBMCs. All receptors come from a man aged 25-45 years in good health and CMV-seropositive.

This clone was detected only a few times. V is TRBV9 and J is TRBJ2-1, with TRBD2 matching over 9 bases. Germline CDR1 is SGDLS and CDR2 is YYNGEE. After removal of 0 bases from V and 4 bases from J, the junction contained 5 bases not matched to a gene. This CDR3 contains 16 residues. The chain's CDR3 is CASSVDAGGFYNEQFF. CDR3 DNA: TGTGCCAGCAGCGTAGATGCGGGAGGGTTTTACAATGAGCAGTTCTTC.

The V gene is TRBV29-1, the J gene TRBJ2-7; perhaps TRBD2 as D (5 bases). In germline, CDR1 is SQVTM, CDR2 ANQGSEA. Trimming took off 6 bases at V and 2 bases at J, with 14 bases between the two ends. This CDR3 has 13 residues. The CDR3 sequence is CSVGDVLTYEQYF. Here the CDR3 DNA reads TGCAGCGTGGGAGATGTTTTGACCTACGAGCAGTACTTC.

The V gene is TRBV7-2, the J gene TRBJ2-1; D remains unclear. Germline assignment: CDR1 SGHTA and CDR2 FQGNSA. The CDR3 has 13 amino acids. Trimming removed 5 bases from V and 8 bases from J, with 13 bases in between. Here the CDR3 DNA reads TGTGCCAGCAGCCAACGACAATGGGATGAGCAGTTCTTC. Amino acid sequence: CASSQRQWDEQFF.

The CDR3 spells CASSSDDRGNQPQHF. CDR3 coding DNA: TGTGCCAGCAGCTCCGATGACAGGGGCAATCAGCCCCAGCATTTT. The chain is built from TRBV7-9 and TRBJ1-5; 7 positions agree with TRBD1. Germline trimming cut 4 bases from V and 2 bases from J; bases unmatched to any gene: 5. CDR1 and CDR2 from the germline V gene are SEHNR and FQNEAQ (reference sequence). The CDR3 spans 15 residues. Full variable domain (missing parts from reference TRBV7-9 and TRBJ1-5): DTGVSQNPRHKITKRGQNVTFRCDPISEHNRLYWYRQTLGQGPEFLTYFQNEAQLEKSRLLSDRFSAERPKGSFSTLEIQRTEQGDSAMYLCASSSDDRGNQPQHFGDGTRLSIL.

The CDR3 region is CASSPDRATGELFF. CDR3 nucleotide sequence: TGTGCCAGCTCACCGGACAGGGCGACCGGGGAGCTGTTTTTT. The chain recombines TRBV18 with TRBJ2-2; TRBD1 matches 8 bases. The V gene end was trimmed by 3 bases and the J gene end by 5 bases; junction bases not matched to a gene: 2. The CDR3 spans 14 residues. CDR1 KGHSH and CDR2 LQKENI come from the germline V gene.

The rearrangement joins TRBV18 to TRBJ2-7; 8 positions match TRBD1. Germline V gives CDR1 KGHSH, CDR2 LQKENI. CDR3 length equals 12 residues. Unmatched junction bases numbered 3, after V lost 5 bases and J lost 6 bases. The chain's CDR3 is CASSSGQGEQYF. The DNA of the CDR3 is TGTGCCAGCTCATCAGGACAGGGCGAGCAGTACTTC.

This clone showed up just once. V is TRBV7-2 and J is TRBJ2-5; 9 positions agree with TRBD2. The CDR3 length is 18 residues. Germline V gives CDR1 SGHTA, CDR2 FQGNSA. V trimming: 0 bases; J trimming: 2 bases; junction bases outside the gene matches: 10. In DNA, the CDR3 is TGTGCCAGCAGCTTAGCGCTAAGGGTAGCGGGAGCGCAAGAGACCCAGTACTTC. As protein: CASSLALRVAGAQETQYF.

This chain uses TRBV5-6 with TRBJ2-1; 13 bases map to TRBD2. The CDR3 is 17 residues long. The germline CDR1 and CDR2 sequences are SGHDT and YYEEEE. The V gene end was trimmed by 3 bases and the J gene end by 4 bases; junction bases not matched to a gene: 7. DNA for the CDR3: TGTGCCAGCAGCTCTCTCATGGGACTAGCGGGGTACAATGAGCAGTTCTTC. This encodes CASSSLMGLAGYNEQFF. Filled out from reference TRBV5-6 and TRBJ2-1, the complete variable domain reads DAGVTQSPTHLIKTRGQQVTLRCSPKSGHDTVSWYQQALGQGPQFIFQYYEEEERQRGNFPDRFSGHQFPNYSSELNVNALLLGDSALYLCASSSLMGLAGYNEQFFGPGTRLTVL.

The gene calls are TRBV6-6 and TRBJ2-7; D perhaps matches TRBD2 (6 bases). The V end lost 7 bases, the J end lost 4 bases, and 20 bases lay between the germline ends. Germline CDR1 and CDR2: MNHNY and SVGAGI (reference sequence). The CDR3 totals 15 residues. The CDR3 protein is CASTHWRDQTYEQYF. The CDR3, as DNA: TGTGCCAGCACCCACTGGCGGGACCAGACGTACGAGCAGTACTTC.

The V and J genes are TRBV18 and TRBJ1-1; D gene unclear. CDR1 and CDR2 (germline): KGHSH, LQKENI. The CDR3 length is 14 residues. V dropped 6 bases and J dropped 1 base, with 12 bases sitting between them. CDR3 sequence reads: CASSSTVKNTEAFF. As DNA, the CDR3 is TGTGCCAGCTCGTCTACGGTAAAGAACACTGAAGCTTTCTTT.

V gene TRBV30 combines with J gene TRBJ1-4; the D is unclear. Trimming took off 1 base at V and 8 bases at J, with 17 bases between the two ends. From germline, CDR1 is GTSNPN and CDR2 SVGIG (reference sequence). The length of the CDR3 is 15 residues. CDR3 protein: CAWSARPEEGEKLFF. The CDR3 bases are TGTGCCTGGAGTGCTCGGCCAGAGGAGGGAGAAAAACTGTTTTTT.

This clone was picked up a small number of times. The genes are TRBV6-5 and TRBJ2-1; TRBD2 aligns across 9 bases. Looked up from germline, CDR1 is MNHEY and CDR2 is SVGAGI. The CDR3 loop spans 16 amino acids. V trimming: 4 bases; J trimming: 4 bases; junction bases outside the gene matches: 8. Written as DNA, the CDR3 is TGTGCCAGCAGTTCATTCGCGGGAGGGCCATACAATGAGCAGTTCTTC. Its translation: CASSSFAGGPYNEQFF.

The rearrangement links TRBV6-5 to TRBJ2-1, with a possible D match to TRBD2 (6 bases). This CDR3 comprises 14 residues. V lost 5 bases, J lost 10 bases, and 18 bases lay in between. The V gene's germline CDR1 is MNHEY and CDR2 SVGAGI. In nucleotides, the CDR3 is TGTGCCAGCAGTCTCACTGGGGGGAGAGGAGAGCAGTTCTTC. This encodes CASSLTGGRGEQFF.

The rearrangement uses TRBV4-3 and TRBJ1-1, with D unclear. V lost 5 bases and J 1 base, leaving 11 bases between the germline ends. The CDR3 loop spans 14 amino acids. Looked up from germline, CDR1 is LGHNA and CDR2 is YSLEER. The CDR3 region has the DNA TGCGCCAGCAGCTTTCGCGGAGAGAACACTGAAGCTTTCTTT. Amino acids: CASSFRGENTEAFF.

The chain employs TRBV4-2 and TRBJ2-1; D is perhaps TRBD1 (5 bases). Between the trimmed V and J ends, which lost 1 base and 0 bases, there was a span of 7 bases. The CDR3 consists of 15 residues. Germline V gives CDR1 LGHNA, CDR2 YNFKEQ. The CDR3 coding sequence is TGTGCCAGCAGCCAAGGGACAAGCTCCTACAATGAGCAGTTCTTC. Translation: CASSQGTSSYNEQFF.

This clone occurred a few times. The chain employs TRBV27 and TRBJ2-7, with D perhaps TRBD2 (6 bases). Trimming took 6 bases from V and 5 from J, leaving 17 bases between them. Germline assignment: CDR1 MNHEY and CDR2 SMNVEV (reference sequence). The CDR3 is 14 residues long. CDR3 region: CASRARQEGHEQYF. In nucleotides, the CDR3 is TGTGCCAGCAGGGCACGGCAGGAGGGCCACGAGCAGTACTTC.

The V and J genes are TRBV28 and TRBJ2-7; TRBD2 matches at 8 bases. This CDR3 has 15 amino acids. The trim removed 2 bases at V and 6 bases at J, leaving 9 bases unmatched. Germline V CDR1 and CDR2: MDHEN, SYDVKM. CDR3 DNA: TGTGCCAGCAGTTTAAGCACTACGGGAGGGCTCGAGCAGTACTTC. This codes for CASSLSTTGGLEQYF. The whole variable domain, remainder taken from reference TRBV28 and TRBJ2-7, is DVKVTQSSRYLVKRTGEKVFLECVQDMDHENMFWYRQDPGLGLRLIYFSYDVKMKEKGDIPEGYSVSREKKERFSLILESASTNQTSMYLCASSLSTTGGLEQYFGPGTRLTVT.

The V call is TRBV5-1, the J call TRBJ2-2; 10 bases match TRBD2. V lost 4 bases, J lost 2 bases, and 8 bases stayed unmatched. Germline-derived CDR1 and CDR2 are SGHRS and YFSETQ. The CDR3 spans 17 residues. The CDR3 region is CASSPLIAGGNTGELFF. The CDR3 nucleotides are TGCGCCAGCAGCCCTTTGATAGCGGGGGGCAACACCGGGGAGCTGTTTTTT.

This clone appeared a single time. The chain employs TRBV7-9 and TRBJ2-7; 10 nucleotides align to TRBD1. The CDR3 is 15 residues long. The trim removed 1 base at V and 5 bases at J, leaving 5 bases unmatched. Germline-derived CDR1 and CDR2 are SEHNR and FQNEAQ (reference sequence). Here the CDR3 DNA reads TGTGCCAGCAGCTTAGTGAGGGGACAGGGGAACGAGCAGTACTTC. Encoded protein: CASSLVRGQGNEQYF.

The chain couples TRBV10-2 to TRBJ2-7, with 7 nucleotides matching TRBD2. After removal of 6 bases from V and 3 bases from J, the junction contained 11 bases not matched to a gene. The CDR3 totals 15 residues. The germline CDR1 and CDR2 sequences are WSHSY and SAAADI. CDR3 DNA: TGCGCCAGCAGGGAGGCCGGTGGGGACTACTACGAGCAGTACTTC. Protein sequence: CASREAGGDYYEQYF.

V gene TRBV4-3 combines with J gene TRBJ1-4; D ambiguous. Germline V gene sequence: CDR1 LGHNA, CDR2 YSLEER. V was trimmed by 4 bases and J by 1 base, leaving 10 bases between them. This CDR3 spans 15 amino acids. The CDR3 nucleotides read TGCGCCAGCAGCCTAACGGGAGGAACTAATGAAAAACTGTTTTTT. Its translation is CASSLTGGTNEKLFF.